The 19 T cell receptor beta chains listed next were all sequenced from one sample in a study of T cells in Graves' hyperthyroidism and ophthalmopathy. RNA transcripts were the template for amplifying TCR beta CDR3 regions. First-round RT-PCR targeting the TCR CDR3 was performed with the HTBI primer set. A single record per CDR3 protein comes from TCRdb applying MiXCR to the multiplex PCR reads. Counted here are roughly 740,000 distinct CDR3 sequences, 16% occurring once; the ten biggest clones make up around 7.7%. The sample consisted of blood. These receptors originate from a man between 18 and 29 years old with Graves' hyperthyroidism.

This clonotype turned up a few times. The gene calls are TRBV7-3 and TRBJ2-7; D is perhaps TRBD1 (6 bases). The CDR3 runs 14 residues. Germline CDR1 SGHTA, CDR2 FQGTGA. Trimming cost V 5 bases and J 7 bases, with 18 bases left between them. In DNA, the CDR3 is TGTGCCAGCAGCCTTACGCCAGGGGAGAGTGAGCAGTACTTC. Protein product: CASSLTPGESEQYF. Based on the CDR3 plus reference TRBV7-3 and TRBJ2-7, the full variable domain is GAGVSQTPSNKVTEKGKYVELRCDPISGHTALYWYRQSLGQGPEFLIYFQGTGAADDSGLPNDRFFAVRPEGSVSTLKIQRTERGDSAVYLCASSLTPGESEQYFGPGTRLTVT.

Comments on this clonotype: One base away lies a much larger clone, so this may be a sequencing read error. The chain joins TRBV7-2 to TRBJ2-5; 11 nucleotides agree with TRBD2. V shed 6 bases and J 5 bases; nucleotides not matched to a gene: 14. This CDR3 has 17 amino acids. The V gene's germline CDR1 is SGHTA and CDR2 FQGNSA. The CDR3 coding sequence is TGTGCCAGCAGGATGCGACAAATAGCGGGAGGGGATGAGACCCAGTACTTC. It translates to CASRMRQIAGGDETQYF. Based on the CDR3 plus reference TRBV7-2 and TRBJ2-5, the full variable domain is GAGVSQSPSNKVTEKGKDVELRCDPISGHTALYWYRQSLGQGLEFLIYFQGNSAPDKSGLPSDRFSAERTGGSVSTLTIQRTQQEDSAVYLCASRMRQIAGGDETQYFGPGTRLLVL.

The V call is TRBV5-1, the J call TRBJ2-2; 8 positions agree with TRBD2. Germline V CDR1 and CDR2: SGHRS, YFSETQ. This CDR3 spans 16 amino acids. J was trimmed by 4 bases and V by 0 bases; bases with no gene match: 5. The CDR3 sequence is CASSLVSGSPTGELFF. Here the CDR3 DNA reads TGCGCCAGCAGCTTGGTAAGCGGGAGCCCCACCGGGGAGCTGTTTTTT.

This clonotype was observed at least ten times. The CDR3 nucleotides read TGTGCCAGCAGTTCCCCAGGGATAAGTGGGGCCAACGTCCTGACTTTC. Translating gives CASSSPGISGANVLTF. The gene calls are TRBV28 and TRBJ2-6, with D tentatively TRBD1 (5 bases). Trimming cost V 4 bases and J 3 bases, with 13 bases left between them. The CDR3 runs 16 residues. Germline CDR1 and CDR2: MDHEN and SYDVKM.

CDR3 nucleotides: TGTGCCAGCAGCCCAGGCCATGGGGTCACGGCTTTCTTT. This codes for CASSPGHGVTAFF. This sequence joins TRBV7-2 and TRBJ1-1; D is unresolved. CDR1 is SGHTA, CDR2 FQGNSA, per germline. This CDR3 region has 13 residues. Trimming took 5 bases from V and 11 from J, leaving 18 bases between them.

This clonotype was detected ten times or more. The genes are TRBV28 and TRBJ1-1, with a tentative D call TRBD1 (6 bases). The CDR3 consists of 16 residues. In germline, CDR1 is MDHEN, CDR2 SYDVKM. V was cut by 6 bases and J by 2 bases, with 19 bases left in between. The CDR3 sequence is CASRNPLRQVNTEAFF. CDR3 in DNA: TGTGCCAGCAGAAACCCTCTCCGACAGGTAAACACTGAAGCTTTCTTT. Using reference TRBV28 and TRBJ1-1 for the parts outside the CDR3, the full variable domain is DVKVTQSSRYLVKRTGEKVFLECVQDMDHENMFWYRQDPGLGLRLIYFSYDVKMKEKGDIPEGYSVSREKKERFSLILESASTNQTSMYLCASRNPLRQVNTEAFFGQGTRLTVV.

This clonotype was seen many times. The CDR3 DNA is TGTGCCAGCAGTCCGGAATCCATGGATACGCAGTATTTT. This gives the protein CASSPESMDTQYF. The rearrangement joins TRBV12-3 or TRBV12-4 to TRBJ2-3; D remains ambiguous. V shed 5 bases and J shed 6 bases, with 12 bases lying between them. The length of the CDR3 is 13 residues.

The rearrangement uses TRBV7-6 and TRBJ2-7; 7 nucleotides line up with TRBD1. Per the germline V gene, CDR1 is SGHVS and CDR2 is FNYEAQ. After removal of 5 bases from V and 3 bases from J, the junction contained 7 bases not matched to a gene. This CDR3 has 14 amino acids. Here the CDR3 DNA reads TGTGCCAGCAGCCCGGATCGGGACAGCTACGAGCAGTACTTC. Encoded protein: CASSPDRDSYEQYF.

The genes are TRBV27 and TRBJ2-7, with D possibly matching TRBD2 (6 bases). Trimming took off 9 bases at V and 2 bases at J, with 17 bases between the two ends. The CDR3 extends over 14 amino acids. Germline V gives CDR1 MNHEY, CDR2 SMNVEV (reference sequence). The CDR3 protein is CASSSQEGPYEQYF. The CDR3 nucleotides are TGTGCCAGTTCTAGTCAGGAGGGACCCTACGAGCAGTACTTC.

This clonotype was observed many times. The chain joins TRBV6-1 to TRBJ2-7; 8 nucleotides line up with TRBD2. Germline V lookup: CDR1 MNHNS, CDR2 SASEGT. The CDR3 has 16 amino acids. The J segment lost 0 bases and the V segment lost 6 bases, leaving 10 bases of the junction unmatched. The CDR3 region is CASSALTSGSSYEQYF. CDR3 coding DNA: TGTGCCAGCAGCGCCCTTACTAGCGGTAGCTCCTACGAGCAGTACTTC.

The rearrangement links TRBV6-6 to TRBJ2-1; 7 bases align to TRBD2. In germline, CDR1 is MNHNY, CDR2 SVGAGI (reference sequence). Unmatched junction bases numbered 6, after V lost 0 bases and J lost 7 bases. The CDR3 contains 15 residues. CDR3 sequence reads: CASSYSSWRGNEQFF. CDR3 nucleotides: TGTGCCAGCAGTTACTCCTCCTGGCGGGGGAATGAGCAGTTCTTC.

A few counts support this clonotype. CDR3 nucleotide sequence: TGTGCCAGCAGCCGGACCCGCCGAGAGACTGAAGCTTTCTTT. Translating it yields CASSRTRRETEAFF. The V gene is TRBV2, the J gene TRBJ1-1, with D hard to call. This CDR3 spans 14 amino acids. Per germline, CDR1 SNHLY and CDR2 FYNNEI. V was shortened by 6 bases and J by 5 bases, with 16 bases between the two germline ends.

V usage is TRBV15 and J usage is TRBJ2-4; TRBD1 matches at 9 bases. V dropped 5 bases and J dropped 15; count of bases not matched to a gene: 11. The CDR3 length is 13 residues. Germline V gene lookup returns CDR1 LNHNV and CDR2 YYDKDF (reference sequence). CDR3 residues: CATSRGQGPSLYF. As DNA, the CDR3 is TGTGCCACCAGCCGGGGACAGGGCCCCTCCTTGTACTTC. The full variable domain, in which reference TRBV15 and TRBJ2-4 provide the parts outside the CDR3, is DAMVIQNPRYQVTQFGKPVTLSCSQTLNHNVMYWYQQKSSQAPKLLFHYYDKDFNNEADTPDNFQSRRPNTSFCFLDIRSPGLGDTAMYLCATSRGQGPSLYFGAGTRLSVL.

This clonotype was detected once. The chain has TRBV10-2 and TRBJ2-7, with a weak D call TRBD2 (5 bases). V shed 8 bases and J shed 0 bases, with 14 bases lying between them. The CDR3 is 14 residues long. In germline, CDR1 is WSHSY, CDR2 SAAADI. CDR3 in DNA: TGCGCCAGCTCCTGCGGAGGCAGCTCCTACGAGCAGTACTTC. It yields the protein CASSCGGSSYEQYF.

This sequence joins TRBV12-3 or TRBV12-4 and TRBJ2-7; unclear D gene. V lost 2 bases to trimming and J lost 6 bases, with 17 bases between them. The CDR3 has 15 residues. The CDR3 DNA sequence: TGTGCCAGCAGTTTAAGTTACGGTCTCCTCCGCGAGCAGTACTTC. It specifies CASSLSYGLLREQYF.

This clonotype has at least ten counts. The genes are TRBV5-1 and TRBJ2-7; 8 nucleotides match TRBD1. The junction had 10 bases not matched to a gene; V was cut back by 4 bases and J by 4 bases. From germline, CDR1 is SGHRS and CDR2 YFSETQ. The CDR3 extends over 15 amino acids. The CDR3 loop is CASSVSGTGRYEQYF. The DNA of the CDR3 is TGCGCCAGCAGCGTTTCCGGGACAGGAAGGTACGAGCAGTACTTC.

This clonotype has at least ten counts. The gene calls are TRBV11-3 and TRBJ2-1, with D perhaps matching TRBD2 (5 bases). The germline V gene has CDR1 SGHNT and CDR2 YENEEA. This CDR3 region has 15 residues. Trimming shortened V by 0 bases and J by 5 bases, and 11 bases separated the two germline ends. The CDR3 sequence: CASSLEPAANNEQFF. CDR3 coding DNA: TGTGCCAGCAGCTTAGAACCAGCGGCGAACAATGAGCAGTTCTTC.

This clonotype turned up a few times. The rearrangement links TRBV5-1 to TRBJ2-3, with D perhaps matching TRBD2 (7 bases). Germline V gives CDR1 SGHRS, CDR2 YFSETQ. Between the trimmed V and J ends, which lost 0 bases and 2 bases, there was a span of 13 bases. The CDR3 totals 16 residues. The chain's CDR3 is CASSLAGGLITDTQYF. CDR3 coding DNA: TGCGCCAGCAGCTTGGCCGGGGGGCTTATCACAGATACGCAGTATTTT.

Ten or more counts support this clonotype. The J gene is TRBJ2-1, the V gene TRBV30; TRBD2 might be the D (5 bases). Germline V gene data show CDR1 as GTSNPN and CDR2 as SVGIG (reference sequence). V was shortened by 1 base and J by 4 bases, with 5 bases between the two germline ends. The CDR3 covers 12 residues. The CDR3 sequence: CAWSAGYNEQFF. CDR3 DNA sequence: TGTGCCTGGAGTGCGGGATACAATGAGCAGTTCTTC.